The entry below gives a single T cell receptor (beta chain) sequence along with its context. Its matching antigen is unknown. The sample is drawn from a study of OX40 agonist ivuxolimab in advanced cancers. For the study at large: The diagnoses of dose-escalation patients were hepatocellular carcinoma, melanoma, renal cell or head and neck cancer. Whole-study results and caveats: The expanded peripheral T cells' antigen specificity was not determined.

Libraries were prepared by immunoSEQ multiplex PCR; TCRdb keeps only in-frame clonotypes and omits some of them. The sample consists of more than 45,000 clones, roughly 77% of them appearing once. With V trimmed by 2 bases and J by 7 bases, 7 bases remained unmatched. This CDR3 contains 15 residues. Germline CDR1 is MNHEY and CDR2 is SVGAGI. This sequence joins TRBV6-5 and TRBJ2-1; TRBD1 agrees at 8 bases. The clonotype was recovered from an adult with an advanced solid tumor such as melanoma, head and neck, liver or kidney cancer. Sequenced material: CD4+ or CD8+ T cells sorted from blood, taken in a trial of the OX40 agonist ivuxolimab. CDR3 bases: TGTGCCAGCAGTTACCGGACAGGGATTTCGAATGAGCAGTTCTTC. Translated, it gives CASSYRTGISNEQFF.